Presented here are 25 T cell receptor beta chains from one specimen sequenced in a study of T cell responses to AZD1222 COVID-19 vaccine. Only in-frame clones appear in the TCRdb table, and some are missing; sequencing was by immunoSEQ multiplex PCR. The sample contains fewer than 180,000 clones, approximately 90% of which appear only once. The sample consisted of peripheral blood, taken 28 days after the second AZD1222 dose. These receptors all come from an adult who received the AZD1222 COVID-19 vaccine.

The rearrangement uses TRBV27 and TRBJ2-5, with TRBD1 identical over 9 bases. This CDR3 is built from 16 residues. Germline V CDR1 and CDR2: MNHEY, SMNVEV (reference sequence). The junction had 11 bases not matched to a gene; V was cut back by 5 bases and J by 4 bases. The CDR3 nucleotides read TGTGCCAGCAGTCCCCTCACCCGACAGGGGGGAGAGACCCAGTACTTC. This sequence encodes CASSPLTRQGGETQYF.

This clone has a single count. V and J are TRBV5-1 and TRBJ1-3; D is ambiguous. The CDR3 length is 15 residues. The V gene's germline CDR1 is SGHRS and CDR2 YFSETQ. The V and J ends lost 0 bases and 0 bases respectively, with 7 bases between them. The CDR3, as DNA: TGCGCCAGCAGCTTGGATGTGATCTCTGGAAACACCATATATTTT. Amino acids: CASSLDVISGNTIYF. Together with reference TRBV5-1 and TRBJ1-3, the CDR3 gives the full variable domain: KAGVTQTPRYLIKTRGQQVTLSCSPISGHRSVSWYQQTPGQGLQFLFEYFSETQRNKGNFPGRFSGRQFSNSRSEMNVSTLELGDSALYLCASSLDVISGNTIYFGEGSWLTVV.

This clone has only one observation. The CDR3 spells CASSTSSGNTIYF. CDR3 bases: TGTGCCAGCAGCACGAGCTCTGGAAACACCATATATTTT. The chain is built from TRBV6-5 and TRBJ1-3, with unresolved D. The CDR3 is 13 amino acids. Deletions cut 6 bases from V and 0 bases from J, with 6 bases between. The germline V gene encodes CDR1 MNHEY and CDR2 SVGAGI.

The V and J genes are TRBV15 and TRBJ1-4, with D maybe TRBD1 (5 bases). CDR3 size: 14 residues. Trimming removed 0 bases from V and 12 bases from J, with 14 bases in between. Germline V gene sequence: CDR1 LNHNV, CDR2 YYDKDF (reference sequence). The DNA for the CDR3 is TGTGCCACCAGCAGAGATAGGATCAGGGTAGAACTGTTTTTT. It specifies CATSRDRIRVELFF.

The CDR3, as DNA: TGCAGCGTTGACTACAAGGGGGGAACTGAAGCTTTCTTT. Protein: CSVDYKGGTEAFF. The gene calls are TRBV29-1 and TRBJ1-1; D perhaps matches TRBD1 (6 bases). Looked up from germline, CDR1 is SQVTM and CDR2 is ANQGSEA. With 3 bases removed from V and 5 bases from J, the gap between germline ends came to 13 bases. The length of the CDR3 is 13 residues.

The rearrangement links TRBV7-6 to TRBJ2-2; 9 positions match TRBD1. Germline values: CDR1 SGHVS, CDR2 FNYEAQ. Trimming at V came to 5 bases and at J to 3 bases, leaving 16 bases not matched to a gene. The CDR3 has 19 amino acids. CDR3 in amino acids: CASSQLSLRDRAYTGELFF. DNA for the CDR3: TGTGCCAGCAGCCAACTTAGCCTCCGGGACAGGGCCTACACCGGGGAGCTGTTTTTT.

The V gene is TRBV6-5, the J gene TRBJ2-1, with D possibly matching TRBD2 (6 bases). Germline V gene lookup returns CDR1 MNHEY and CDR2 SVGAGI. The CDR3 is made up of 16 amino acids. Trimming removed 3 bases from V and 8 bases from J, with 20 bases in between. CDR3 region: CASSYSQAGYGDEQFF. The CDR3, as DNA: TGTGCCAGCAGTTATAGCCAGGCGGGGTATGGGGATGAGCAGTTCTTC.

The rearrangement joins TRBV5-4 to TRBJ1-1; D is perhaps TRBD1 (5 bases). Germline CDR1 SGHNT, CDR2 YYREEE (reference sequence). There are 13 residues in the CDR3. Deletions cut 1 base from V and 5 bases from J, with 9 bases between. The CDR3 spells CASSLTRETEAFF. Here the CDR3 DNA reads TGTGCCAGCAGCTTGACCAGGGAAACTGAAGCTTTCTTT.

This chain joins TRBV15 and TRBJ1-3; D is unclear. The CDR3 is made up of 16 amino acids. The germline CDR1 and CDR2 sequences are LNHNV and YYDKDF (reference sequence). Trimming took off 0 bases at V and 2 bases at J, with 11 bases between the two ends. The CDR3 here is CATSREPADPGNTIYF. The CDR3 DNA reads TGTGCCACCAGCAGAGAACCGGCAGACCCTGGAAACACCATATATTTT.

This clone has a single count. V is TRBV5-1 and J is TRBJ2-2, with 10 bases aligning to TRBD2. CDR1 and CDR2 (germline): SGHRS, YFSETQ. V trimming: 0 bases; J trimming: 6 bases; junction bases outside the gene matches: 5. CDR3 length equals 16 residues. CDR3 sequence (DNA): TGCGCCAGCAGCTTGGGAAGGCTAGCGGGAGCCGGGGAGCTGTTTTTT. The encoded protein is CASSLGRLAGAGELFF.

The V and J genes are TRBV15 and TRBJ1-4; maybe TRBD1 (6 bases). The V end was cut by 0 bases, the J end by 8 bases, with 16 bases between. Germline V gene lookup returns CDR1 LNHNV and CDR2 YYDKDF (reference sequence). The CDR3 spans 16 residues. DNA for the CDR3: TGTGCCACCAGCAGAGATCTTATGGGGGCGCGGGAAAAACTGTTTTTT. Its protein product is CATSRDLMGAREKLFF.

The chain couples TRBV5-4 to TRBJ2-7; perhaps TRBD2 as D (5 bases). The CDR3 is 15 residues long. The V end was cut by 3 bases, the J end by 0 bases, with 13 bases between. From germline, CDR1 is SGHNT and CDR2 YYREEE (reference sequence). The DNA for the CDR3 is TGTGCCAGCAGCTACGGGGTAGAGGCCTCCTACGAGCAGTACTTC. This encodes CASSYGVEASYEQYF.

This clone is a singleton in its sample. The chain carries TRBV9 and TRBJ2-5; 10 nucleotides align to TRBD2. The CDR3 is 15 residues long. The germline gives CDR1 SGDLS, CDR2 YYNGEE. Unmatched junction bases numbered 8, after V lost 4 bases and J lost 5 bases. CDR3 nucleotides: TGTGCCAGCAGCCCTAGCGGGAGATCCCGGGAGACCCAGTACTTC. It yields the protein CASSPSGRSRETQYF.

The chain recombines TRBV12-3 or TRBV12-4 with TRBJ2-7; D remains ambiguous. This CDR3 has 11 residues. The V end was cut by 6 bases, the J end by 2 bases, with 5 bases between. The CDR3 is CASSRAYEQYF. DNA for the CDR3: TGTGCCAGCAGCCGAGCCTACGAGCAGTACTTC.

The CDR3 DNA reads TGCAGCGTGGCTACTGAGGCCTACAATGAGCAGTTCTTC. This gives the protein CSVATEAYNEQFF. The chain carries TRBV29-1 and TRBJ2-1; no firm D call. The CDR3 has 13 residues. Germline loops: CDR1 SQVTM, CDR2 ANQGSEA. The ends were cut back, 6 bases at V and 2 bases at J, with 11 bases in the middle.

The gene calls are TRBV10-3 and TRBJ2-3; 9 bases map to TRBD2. CDR3 length: 12 amino acids. Per germline, CDR1 ENHRY and CDR2 SYGVKD. V was clipped by 3 bases and J by 11 bases; unmatched bases: 3. CDR3 bases: TGTGCCATCAGTGACAGCGGGAGGAGGCAGTATTTT. It encodes CAISDSGRRQYF.

The chain has TRBV29-1 and TRBJ2-1; D perhaps matches TRBD1 (5 bases). Trimming removed 4 bases at V and 7 bases at J, with 20 bases between. This CDR3 contains 15 residues. Germline CDR1 and CDR2: SQVTM and ANQGSEA. CDR3 loop: CSVVLVDTAGNEQFF. CDR3 DNA sequence: TGCAGCGTTGTTCTGGTCGATACCGCAGGGAATGAGCAGTTCTTC.

This rearrangement joins TRBV5-4 to TRBJ2-3; 11 bases are shared with TRBD2. Germline V CDR1 and CDR2: SGHNT, YYREEE (reference sequence). V was clipped by 4 bases and J by 1 base; unmatched bases: 5. There are 16 residues in the CDR3. CDR3 coding DNA: TGTGCCAGCAGCGGTGGACTAGCGGGCCGCACAGATACGCAGTATTTT. Translated: CASSGGLAGRTDTQYF.

The table lists this clone with a count of one. Written as DNA, the CDR3 is TGTGCCAGCAGTCCCACAGGGAGAGATGGCTACACCTTC. It codes for CASSPTGRDGYTF. V usage is TRBV27 and J usage is TRBJ1-2; the D gene is possibly TRBD1 (6 bases). There are 13 residues in the CDR3. Germline values: CDR1 MNHEY, CDR2 SMNVEV (reference sequence). Deletions cut 5 bases from V and 6 bases from J, with 13 bases between.

This clone was seen only once. V and J are TRBV12-3 or TRBV12-4 and TRBJ1-6; no clear D. V dropped 2 bases and J dropped 6 bases, with 5 bases sitting between them. The CDR3 totals 13 residues. This CDR3 is CASSLQSNSPLHF. In DNA form, the CDR3 reads TGTGCCAGCAGTTTACAGTCTAATTCACCCCTCCACTTT.

CDR3 residues: CASSHSPGREGQRDGYTF. The CDR3 bases are TGCGCCAGCAGTCATTCTCCGGGACGTGAGGGTCAGAGGGATGGCTACACCTTC. The rearrangement uses TRBV23-1 and TRBJ1-2; tentatively, D is TRBD1 (5 bases). Being an ORF, TRBV23-1 has a function that is uncertain. V lost 3 bases and J 6 bases, leaving 26 bases between the germline ends. The CDR3 is 18 residues long.

The chain uses TRBV5-6 and TRBJ1-2, with TRBD1 matching 7 bases. Trimming removed 4 bases from V and 2 bases from J; junction bases left unmatched: 2. CDR3 length: 13 amino acids. Germline lookup yields CDR1 SGHDT and CDR2 YYEEEE. The CDR3 DNA sequence: TGTGCCAGCAGCGTGACAGGGAACTATGGCTACACCTTC. The encoded protein is CASSVTGNYGYTF.

V and J are TRBV10-1 and TRBJ2-5, with TRBD2 identical over 9 bases. The germline gives CDR1 WNHNN, CDR2 SYGVQD (reference sequence). J lost 2 bases, V lost 0 bases, and 13 bases had no gene match. CDR3 length: 19 residues. The CDR3: CASSESMKAGGFGQETQYF. CDR3 nucleotide sequence: TGCGCCAGCAGTGAGTCGATGAAAGCGGGGGGATTCGGTCAAGAGACCCAGTACTTC.

V and J are TRBV3-1 (or the pseudogene TRBV3-2) and TRBJ1-6; 9 bases align to TRBD1. This CDR3 is 15 amino acids long. Germline values: CDR1 LGHDT, CDR2 YNNKEL (reference sequence). V lost 6 bases to trimming and J lost 7 bases; unmatched junction nucleotides: 7. Here the CDR3 reads CASRDTGQGNSPLHF. The CDR3 coding sequence is TGTGCCAGCAGGGACACTGGACAGGGGAATTCACCCCTCCACTTT.

The chain recombines TRBV7-9 with TRBJ1-1, with D tentatively TRBD1 (6 bases). The germline V gene has CDR1 SEHNR and CDR2 FQNEAQ (reference sequence). V gave up 5 bases and J gave up 6 bases, with 16 bases separating them. CDR3 length equals 14 residues. CDR3 DNA: TGTGCCAGCAGCCCCTACCAGGGGTTCCCTGAAGCTTTCTTT. Protein: CASSPYQGFPEAFF.